Listed below are T cell receptor beta chains from one sample, sequenced in a study of T cell responses to AZD1222 COVID-19 vaccine. Clones were sequenced by immunoSEQ multiplex PCR, and TCRdb holds only the in-frame ones, with some missing. The repertoire holds some 130,000 clones, with 75% to 90% as singletons. The specimen was peripheral blood, collected on day 0 of AZD1222 vaccination. All receptors derive from an adult in good health. CDR3s include the opening cysteine and the closing phenylalanine or tryptophan. D genes are given only for firm matches. Rows may omit the clone size; those that give it use once, few, many or a size class.

len | d_gene | j_gene | abundance | v_gene | CDR3nt | CDR3aa
16 | NA | TRBJ1-6 | once | TRBV3-1/TRBV3-2 | TGTGCCAGCAGCCAAGGTCTAGCCAGGCTTAATTCACCCCTCCACTTT | CASSQGLARLNSPLHF
17 | TRBD2 | TRBJ2-2 | NA | TRBV2 | TGTGCCAGCTTGGGACTAGCGGGGGGCCCGAGCACCGGGGAGCTGTTTTTT | CASLGLAGGPSTGELFF
13 | NA | TRBJ1-5 | NA | TRBV6-5 | TGTGCCAGCAGGCGGGACCGAGATCAGCCCCAGCATTTT | CASRRDRDQPQHF
14 | TRBD1 | TRBJ1-3 | once | TRBV10-3 | TGTGCCATCAGTACCGGGACAGGGGGAATCACCATATATTTT | CAISTGTGGITIYF
16 | TRBD1 | TRBJ1-5 | NA | TRBV19 | TGTGCCAGTAGTATAGCGGGACAGGGAGATTTTAGGGCCCAGCATTTT | CASSIAGQGDFRAQHF
13 | NA | TRBJ2-1 | NA | TRBV13 | TGTGCCAGCAGCGGATTCATTTTGAATGAGCAGTTCTTC | CASSGFILNEQFF
18 | NA | TRBJ1-1 | NA | TRBV7-9 | TGTGCCAGCAGCCCCGTTGGGGGTCTCTTAGCCGAAAAAACTGAAGCTTTCTTT | CASSPVGGLLAEKTEAFF
13 | TRBD2 | TRBJ2-3 | NA | TRBV2 | TGTGCCAGCCGGGGACTAGCGGGGGATACGCAGTATTTT | CASRGLAGDTQYF
13 | NA | TRBJ2-1 | NA | TRBV9 | TGTGCCAGCAGCGGGGGGGCCGGAAATGAGCAGTTCTTC | CASSGGAGNEQFF
16 | NA | TRBJ1-5 | NA | TRBV4-2 | TGTGCCAGCAGCCAAGGGAACAGAGAGTTAAATCAGCCCCAGCATTTT | CASSQGNRELNQPQHF
15 | TRBD2 | TRBJ2-3 | many | TRBV24-1 | TGTGCCACCAGTGATTCGGGGGGGGTTACAGATACGCAGTATTTT | CATSDSGGVTDTQYF
16 | TRBD1 | TRBJ1-3 | NA | TRBV7-9 | TGTGCCAGCAGCTTAACCCGAACAGGGGCGGGAAACACCATATATTTT | CASSLTRTGAGNTIYF
13 | NA | TRBJ2-3 | NA | TRBV29-1 | TGCAGCGTTGGGAACAGCCGCACAGATACGCAGTATTTT | CSVGNSRTDTQYF
17 | NA | TRBJ2-7 | NA | TRBV14 | TGTGCCAGCAGCCAAGCCAGTTTTTCAGTAATCAACTACGAGCAGTACTTC | CASSQASFSVINYEQYF
14 | TRBD1 | TRBJ2-7 | NA | TRBV25-1 | TGTGCCAGCAGTTGGGGGACAGGGAGGCGCGAGCAGTACTTC | CASSWGTGRREQYF
13 | NA | TRBJ2-5 | once | TRBV15 | TGTGCCACCAGCATTCCTGGGTGGGAGACCCAGTACTTC | CATSIPGWETQYF
11 | NA | TRBJ1-4 | NA | TRBV2 | TGTGCCAGCAGTGAAGGGCCAGGACTGTTTTTT | CASSEGPGLFF
15 | NA | TRBJ1-6 | NA | TRBV7-9 | TGTGCCAGCAGCCCGTCTGGGGGGACACATTCACCCCTCCACTTT | CASSPSGGTHSPLHF